One sample yielded the 3 T cell receptor beta chains listed below, sequenced in a study of T-cell reconstitution after alpha-beta-depleted transplantation in children. Unique molecular identifiers featured in how the TCRbeta library was prepared. Each CDR3 protein gets one entry after TCRdb re-called the PCR reads with MiXCR. The table lists just under 550,000 distinct CDR3 sequences, approximately 16% of them singletons. The source material was PBMCs from the stem cell graft donor, sampled from the stem cell graft. These receptors were collected from a human donor who donated a stem cell graft to a child with acute lymphoblastic leukemia.

This clonotype occurred a few times. V and J are TRBV24-1 and TRBJ2-2; D unresolved. This CDR3 contains 12 residues. Looked up from germline, CDR1 is KGHDR and CDR2 is SFDVKD. V was shortened by 5 bases and J by 5 bases, with 5 bases between the two germline ends. DNA of the CDR3: TGTGCCACCAGTGTCCGAACCGGGGAGCTGTTTTTT. Translating it yields CATSVRTGELFF.

The chain couples TRBV6-5 to TRBJ1-5; no definite D call. V gave up 2 bases and J gave up 0 bases, with 5 bases separating them. The CDR3 runs 14 residues. The germline V gene has CDR1 MNHEY and CDR2 SVGAGI. As DNA, the CDR3 is TGTGCCAGCAGTTACGGCCCTAGCAATCAGCCCCAGCATTTT. Protein sequence: CASSYGPSNQPQHF.

The table lists this clonotype with a few counts. In nucleotides, the CDR3 is TGCAGCGGGGCCGTCAGGAACACCGGGGAGCTGTTTTTT. It encodes CSGAVRNTGELFF. The rearrangement links TRBV29-1 to TRBJ2-2; D is unclear. V was clipped by 7 bases and J by 1 base, with 10 bases between them. The CDR3 has 13 residues. CDR1 is SQVTM and CDR2 is ANQGSEA in the germline V gene.